The rows below give T cell receptor beta chains drawn from one sample of a study of blood T cell repertoires in COVID-19. Here immunoSEQ multiplex PCR was the method, and the copy in TCRdb shows in-frame clones only, minus some. The sample has around 170,000 clones, roughly nine tenths seen once. The sample was peripheral blood. All receptors derive from a man younger than 30 who had recovered from COVID-19. Both conserved end residues are part of each CDR3. The order of the fields is clone size, D gene, J gene, V gene, CDR3 length, CDR3 DNA, CDR3 protein. A D gene is named only where the DNA matches it firmly. Size tells how often a clone was seen (once, few, many) or the class of an expanded clone, and some rows leave it out.

clone size: .
D gene: .
J gene: TRBJ1-1
V gene: TRBV11-3
CDR3 length: 13
CDR3 DNA: TGTGCCAGCAGCAGCGGCAGGAACACTGAAGCTTTCTTT
CDR3 protein: CASSSGRNTEAFF

clone size: .
D gene: .
J gene: TRBJ2-7
V gene: TRBV6-1
CDR3 length: 12
CDR3 DNA: TGTGCCAGCAGTGAAGGGACTGAACTATGGTACTTC
CDR3 protein: CASSEGTELWYF

clone size: .
D gene: TRBD1
J gene: TRBJ2-4
V gene: TRBV19
CDR3 length: 14
CDR3 DNA: TGTGCCAGTAGTAATTTGGACAGGGGATACATTCAGTACTTC
CDR3 protein: CASSNLDRGYIQYF

clone size: many
D gene: .
J gene: TRBJ1-5
V gene: TRBV7-2
CDR3 length: 13
CDR3 DNA: TGTGCCAGCAGCAGGGGGATCAGGCAGCCCCAGCATTTT
CDR3 protein: CASSRGIRQPQHF

clone size: .
D gene: TRBD1
J gene: TRBJ1-6
V gene: TRBV10-3
CDR3 length: 16
CDR3 DNA: TGTGCCATCAGTGACCCCCGAGGACAGGGAGGATCACCCCTCCACTTT
CDR3 protein: CAISDPRGQGGSPLHF

clone size: once
D gene: .
J gene: TRBJ1-5
V gene: TRBV2
CDR3 length: 14
CDR3 DNA: TGTGCCAGCTCACTCCCTGCGGATAATCAGCCCCAGCATTTT
CDR3 protein: CASSLPADNQPQHF

clone size: few
D gene: TRBD2
J gene: TRBJ2-3
V gene: TRBV4-3
CDR3 length: 15
CDR3 DNA: TGCGCCAGCAGCCAAGCCTGGCGGGAGTCAGATACGCAGTATTTT
CDR3 protein: CASSQAWRESDTQYF

clone size: .
D gene: .
J gene: TRBJ2-5
V gene: TRBV21-1
CDR3 length: 22
CDR3 DNA: TGTGCCAGCAGCAAAGCCCTCTTATACAGGGAGGCTAGCGGGAGAAGGGAAGAGACCCAGTACTTC
CDR3 protein: CASSKALLYREASGRREETQYF

clone size: .
D gene: .
J gene: TRBJ1-1
V gene: TRBV28
CDR3 length: 14
CDR3 DNA: TGTGCCAGCAGTTTTCGGGGAGGGCGTACTGAAGCTTTCTTT
CDR3 protein: CASSFRGGRTEAFF

clone size: .
D gene: .
J gene: TRBJ1-1
V gene: TRBV9
CDR3 length: 15
CDR3 DNA: TGTGCCAGCAGCACACACGGAGGGCGCGGCACTGAAGCTTTCTTT
CDR3 protein: CASSTHGGRGTEAFF

clone size: .
D gene: TRBD2
J gene: TRBJ2-2
V gene: TRBV6-5
CDR3 length: 15
CDR3 DNA: TGTGCCAGCAGCGGGCGGGAGGGCGACACCGGGGAGCTGTTTTTT
CDR3 protein: CASSGREGDTGELFF

clone size: .
D gene: TRBD1
J gene: TRBJ1-1
V gene: TRBV7-9
CDR3 length: 14
CDR3 DNA: TGTGCCAGCAGCTTAGAAGGGGGCGGCACTGAAGCTTTCTTT
CDR3 protein: CASSLEGGGTEAFF

clone size: .
D gene: .
J gene: TRBJ1-1
V gene: TRBV6-2/TRBV6-3
CDR3 length: 14
CDR3 DNA: TGTGCCAGCAGTTACTCTTACAGGAACACTGAAGCTTTCTTT
CDR3 protein: CASSYSYRNTEAFF

clone size: .
D gene: .
J gene: TRBJ1-2
V gene: TRBV4-2
CDR3 length: 15
CDR3 DNA: TGTGCCAGCAGCCAAGACCTTACAGGGTTTTATGGCTACACCTTC
CDR3 protein: CASSQDLTGFYGYTF

clone size: .
D gene: TRBD1
J gene: TRBJ2-6
V gene: TRBV7-3
CDR3 length: 17
CDR3 DNA: TGTGCCAGCAGCCGAGGACAGGGGGCAGCTGGGGCCAACGTCCTGACTTTC
CDR3 protein: CASSRGQGAAGANVLTF

clone size: .
D gene: .
J gene: TRBJ1-1
V gene: TRBV10-3
CDR3 length: 13
CDR3 DNA: TGTGCCATCAGTGAGTCGCGAAACACTGAAGCTTTCTTT
CDR3 protein: CAISESRNTEAFF

clone size: once
D gene: .
J gene: TRBJ1-3
V gene: TRBV23-1
CDR3 length: 16
CDR3 DNA: TGCGCCAGCAGTCAGGGGGGACTGATCTCTGGAAACACCATATATTTT
CDR3 protein: CASSQGGLISGNTIYF

clone size: .
D gene: .
J gene: TRBJ1-3
V gene: TRBV6-1
CDR3 length: 13
CDR3 DNA: TGTGCCAGCAGAATGGCGCAGGAAAATAGATCATATTTT
CDR3 protein: CASRMAQENRSYF

clone size: .
D gene: TRBD2
J gene: TRBJ2-2
V gene: TRBV5-8
CDR3 length: 15
CDR3 DNA: TGTGCCAGCAGCTCCGGGACTAGCAAGACCGGGGAGCTGTTTTTT
CDR3 protein: CASSSGTSKTGELFF

clone size: .
D gene: .
J gene: TRBJ1-3
V gene: TRBV19
CDR3 length: 15
CDR3 DNA: TGTGCCAGTAAAAGCCGGGGAATCTCTGGAAACACCATATATTTT
CDR3 protein: CASKSRGISGNTIYF

clone size: .
D gene: .
J gene: TRBJ2-1
V gene: TRBV9
CDR3 length: 12
CDR3 DNA: TGTGCCAGCAGCATTACAGGTAATGAGCAGTTCTTC
CDR3 protein: CASSITGNEQFF

clone size: .
D gene: TRBD2
J gene: TRBJ2-1
V gene: TRBV19
CDR3 length: 16
CDR3 DNA: TGTGCCAGTAGGGACTTACTAGCGGGAGGTTCCAATGAGCAGTTCTTC
CDR3 protein: CASRDLLAGGSNEQFF

clone size: .
D gene: .
J gene: TRBJ1-3
V gene: TRBV5-1
CDR3 length: 13
CDR3 DNA: TGCGCCAGCAGCTTTACAGTCGGAAACACCATATATTTT
CDR3 protein: CASSFTVGNTIYF

clone size: .
D gene: .
J gene: TRBJ1-2
V gene: TRBV9
CDR3 length: 13
CDR3 DNA: TGTGCCAGCAGCGTAGAGAACGGCTATGGCTACACCTTC
CDR3 protein: CASSVENGYGYTF

clone size: .
D gene: TRBD1
J gene: TRBJ1-5
V gene: TRBV7-2
CDR3 length: 15
CDR3 DNA: TGTGCCAGCAGCCAATCGACAGGGGGCAATCAGCCCCAGCATTTT
CDR3 protein: CASSQSTGGNQPQHF

clone size: once
D gene: TRBD1
J gene: TRBJ1-1
V gene: TRBV5-1
CDR3 length: 14
CDR3 DNA: TGCGCCAGCAGCGCGGGGACAGAGGGCACTGAAGCTTTCTTT
CDR3 protein: CASSAGTEGTEAFF

clone size: .
D gene: TRBD1
J gene: TRBJ2-7
V gene: TRBV5-1
CDR3 length: 16
CDR3 DNA: TGCGCCAGCAGCTTTGGTGGGGACAGGCGGATCTACGAGCAGTACTTC
CDR3 protein: CASSFGGDRRIYEQYF

clone size: once
D gene: .
J gene: TRBJ1-2
V gene: TRBV6-4
CDR3 length: 13
CDR3 DNA: TGCGCCAGCCGAGACACAGGGATTGGAGGCTACACCTTC
CDR3 protein: CASRDTGIGGYTF

clone size: once
D gene: .
J gene: TRBJ1-1
V gene: TRBV6-2/TRBV6-3
CDR3 length: 15
CDR3 DNA: TGTGCCAGCAGTTACCGGTCGCCAATGGAGGGGCCAGCTTTCTTT
CDR3 protein: CASSYRSPMEGPAFF

clone size: .
D gene: TRBD2
J gene: TRBJ2-7
V gene: TRBV5-5
CDR3 length: 13
CDR3 DNA: TGTGCCAGCAGCTTGGAGGAGGGACTAGTCCTGTACTTC
CDR3 protein: CASSLEEGLVLYF

clone size: .
D gene: .
J gene: TRBJ1-2
V gene: TRBV18
CDR3 length: 12
CDR3 DNA: TGTGCCAGCTCACCACAGGGGGAAGGCTACACCTTC
CDR3 protein: CASSPQGEGYTF

clone size: .
D gene: .
J gene: TRBJ1-6
V gene: TRBV7-9
CDR3 length: 13
CDR3 DNA: TGTGCCAGCAGTACTAACAGGAATTCACCCCTCCACTTT
CDR3 protein: CASSTNRNSPLHF

clone size: .
D gene: .
J gene: TRBJ1-6
V gene: TRBV5-1
CDR3 length: 15
CDR3 DNA: TGCGCCAGCAGCTCCTCGGGGGGCGATTATTCACCCCTCCACTTT
CDR3 protein: CASSSSGGDYSPLHF

clone size: .
D gene: .
J gene: TRBJ2-2
V gene: TRBV7-2
CDR3 length: 14
CDR3 DNA: TGTGCCAGCAGCTTATCAGGGGATCCCGGGGAGCTGTTTTTT
CDR3 protein: CASSLSGDPGELFF

clone size: .
D gene: TRBD2
J gene: TRBJ2-1
V gene: TRBV10-3
CDR3 length: 15
CDR3 DNA: TGTGCCATCAGTGAGCAGGGCGGGAGGTACAATGAGCAGTTCTTC
CDR3 protein: CAISEQGGRYNEQFF